These T cell receptor beta chains were read from a single sample in a study of T cell changes during pregnancy in multiple sclerosis. Libraries were prepared by immunoSEQ multiplex PCR; TCRdb keeps only in-frame clonotypes and omits some of them. This table has around 62,000 clones, 80% to 90% appearing once. The sample in question was peripheral blood, obtained in the first trimester of pregnancy. These TCRs come from a female donor with multiple sclerosis, enrolled in a pregnancy study. The CDR3 runs from the conserved cysteine through the conserved F or W. A D gene is named only where the DNA matches it firmly. Some rows mark clone size as missing; the rest say once, few, many or name a class of expanded clone.

D: -
J: TRBJ2-5
length: 13
size: -
V: TRBV19
DNA: TGTGCCAGTAGTATGGGCATACAAGAGACCCAGTACTTC
CDR3: CASSMGIQETQYF

D: TRBD2
J: TRBJ2-4
length: 20
size: -
V: TRBV4-2
DNA: TGTGCCAGCAGCCACAACCCCAGCGGGAGGGCCAGCTTGTCCAAAAACATTCAGTACTTC
CDR3: CASSHNPSGRASLSKNIQYF

D: TRBD2
J: TRBJ2-2
length: 15
size: once
V: TRBV6-5
DNA: TGTGCCAGCAGTAAAACTAGCGGGAGGGCCGGGGAGCTGTTTTTT
CDR3: CASSKTSGRAGELFF

D: -
J: TRBJ2-1
length: 13
size: -
V: TRBV30
DNA: TGTGCCTGGAGGATGGACATCTACAATGAGCAGTTCTTC
CDR3: CAWRMDIYNEQFF

D: -
J: TRBJ1-2
length: 14
size: -
V: TRBV30
DNA: TGTGCCTGGAGGATGGACCGAACAGGGTATGGCTACACCTTC
CDR3: CAWRMDRTGYGYTF

D: TRBD1
J: TRBJ2-5
length: 16
size: -
V: TRBV7-2
DNA: TGTGCCAGCAGCTTATCCTTAGGACAGGGGGGAGAGACCCAGTACTTC
CDR3: CASSLSLGQGGETQYF

D: -
J: TRBJ1-3
length: 12
size: -
V: TRBV2
DNA: TGTGCCATCGGGACAACTGGAAACACCATATATTTT
CDR3: CAIGTTGNTIYF

D: TRBD1
J: TRBJ1-3
length: 16
size: -
V: TRBV9
DNA: TGTGCCAGCAGCGCGACGACAGGGAGCTCTGGAAACACCATATATTTT
CDR3: CASSATTGSSGNTIYF

D: -
J: TRBJ1-2
length: 15
size: -
V: TRBV21-1
DNA: TGTGCCAGCAGCAAAGGGGACAGGGGGCGAGATGGCTACACCTTC
CDR3: CASSKGDRGRDGYTF

D: -
J: TRBJ2-3
length: 15
size: -
V: TRBV7-2
DNA: TGTGCCAGCAGCTTAGGACCGACTAGCACAGATACGCAGTATTTT
CDR3: CASSLGPTSTDTQYF

D: -
J: TRBJ1-1
length: 15
size: -
V: TRBV6-5
DNA: TGTGCCAGCAGTTATTCTATGGGAGGGGGCACTGAAGCTTTCTTT
CDR3: CASSYSMGGGTEAFF

D: -
J: TRBJ1-1
length: 16
size: once
V: TRBV18
DNA: TGTGCCAGCTCACCAGAGCAGGGTGTGTACAGCACTGAAGCTTTCTTT
CDR3: CASSPEQGVYSTEAFF

D: TRBD2
J: TRBJ2-1
length: 17
size: -
V: TRBV29-1
DNA: TGCAGCGTTGCTCAGGGAGTTGTACAGCGGGGCTACAATGAGCAGTTCTTC
CDR3: CSVAQGVVQRGYNEQFF

D: -
J: TRBJ1-2
length: 13
size: -
V: TRBV5-1
DNA: TGCGCCAGCAGCTTGGACGGACAGCATGGCTACACCTTC
CDR3: CASSLDGQHGYTF

D: -
J: TRBJ2-2
length: 13
size: -
V: TRBV19
DNA: TGTGCCAGTAGTTTCCTCCCTACCGGGGAGCTGTTTTTT
CDR3: CASSFLPTGELFF

D: TRBD1
J: TRBJ2-5
length: 14
size: -
V: TRBV30
DNA: TGTGCCTGGAGTGTACAGGGGGCTCGGGAGACCCAGTACTTC
CDR3: CAWSVQGARETQYF

D: -
J: TRBJ1-1
length: 13
size: -
V: TRBV11-3
DNA: TGTGCCAGCAGCTTCGCAGGGGACACTGAAGCTTTCTTT
CDR3: CASSFAGDTEAFF

D: -
J: TRBJ2-4
length: 18
size: -
V: TRBV27
DNA: TGTGCCAGCAGTTTATCCTCCGTTGGGGCAGATCAGCAAAACATTCAGTACTTC
CDR3: CASSLSSVGADQQNIQYF

D: TRBD1
J: TRBJ1-5
length: 16
size: -
V: TRBV27
DNA: TGTGCCAGCAGTTCCCTGGGGGACAGGGTGGTTCAGCCCCAGCATTTT
CDR3: CASSSLGDRVVQPQHF

D: -
J: TRBJ1-5
length: 14
size: few
V: TRBV19
DNA: TGTGCCAGTAAGTTGGCAGTTTGGAATCAGCCCCAGCATTTT
CDR3: CASKLAVWNQPQHF

D: -
J: TRBJ1-4
length: 11
size: -
V: TRBV30
DNA: TGTGCCTGGAGTGGCAGTGAAAAACTGTTTTTT
CDR3: CAWSGSEKLFF

D: -
J: TRBJ2-7
length: 14
size: -
V: TRBV27
DNA: TGTGCCAGCAGTCTAAGGGCAGGGGCCTACGAGCAGTACTTC
CDR3: CASSLRAGAYEQYF

D: TRBD2
J: TRBJ2-7
length: 15
size: once
V: TRBV27
DNA: TGTGCCAGCAGTGGATCTAGCGGGAGGCCTTCCGAGCAGTACTTC
CDR3: CASSGSSGRPSEQYF

D: -
J: TRBJ1-2
length: 15
size: -
V: TRBV11-1
DNA: TGTGCCAGCAGCTTAGCATCGACAGGCCGCGACGGCTACACCTTC
CDR3: CASSLASTGRDGYTF

D: TRBD1
J: TRBJ1-2
length: 15
size: -
V: TRBV7-3
DNA: TGTGCCACCGTCGGACAGGCTAATCGCGGCTATGGCTACACCTTC
CDR3: CATVGQANRGYGYTF

D: -
J: TRBJ1-1
length: 13
size: -
V: TRBV7-2
DNA: TGTGCCAGCAGCGAACAGGGGAACACTGAAGCTTTCTTT
CDR3: CASSEQGNTEAFF

D: -
J: TRBJ1-1
length: 17
size: -
V: TRBV5-4
DNA: TGTGCCAGCAGCTTGGGCGGGGGCCCTACTACCGACACTGAAGCTTTCTTT
CDR3: CASSLGGGPTTDTEAFF

D: -
J: TRBJ1-4
length: 12
size: -
V: TRBV30
DNA: TGTGCCTGGAGTATAATCCGGGAAAAACTGTTTTTT
CDR3: CAWSIIREKLFF

D: -
J: TRBJ2-4
length: 18
size: -
V: TRBV4-1
DNA: TGCGCCAGCAGCCTTCAAAGCGTGATGTCCCCTACCAAAAACATTCAGTACTTC
CDR3: CASSLQSVMSPTKNIQYF

D: -
J: TRBJ2-1
length: 15
size: -
V: TRBV1
DNA: TGCACCAGCAGCCAGGGCCGGACTAGCGGGGATGAGCAGTTCTTC
CDR3: CTSSQGRTSGDEQFF

D: -
J: TRBJ1-2
length: 14
size: -
V: TRBV28
DNA: TGTGCCAGCAGTTTAAGGGGGTCAAACTATGGCTACACCTTC
CDR3: CASSLRGSNYGYTF

D: TRBD1
J: TRBJ1-4
length: 15
size: -
V: TRBV15
DNA: TGTGCCACCAGCGCGCCGACAGGGGCTAATGAAAAACTGTTTTTT
CDR3: CATSAPTGANEKLFF

D: -
J: TRBJ1-1
length: 14
size: -
V: TRBV13
DNA: TGTGCCAGCAGCCCCTTTCGTCTTGAGACTGAAGCTTTCTTT
CDR3: CASSPFRLETEAFF

D: -
J: TRBJ1-2
length: 13
size: -
V: TRBV9
DNA: TGTGCCAGCAGCGTAGCAGGGATCTATGGCTACACCTTC
CDR3: CASSVAGIYGYTF

D: TRBD1
J: TRBJ1-1
length: 16
size: -
V: TRBV5-6
DNA: TGTGCCAGCAGCTTGGCCCCCAGCAGGGGGCCCACTGAAGCTTTCTTT
CDR3: CASSLAPSRGPTEAFF

D: -
J: TRBJ1-5
length: 12
size: few
V: TRBV2
DNA: TGTGCCAGCAACGGTCGCAATCAGCCCCAGCATTTT
CDR3: CASNGRNQPQHF

D: -
J: TRBJ2-3
length: 13
size: -
V: TRBV6-1
DNA: TGTGCCAGCATACGGGATTTCACAGATACGCAGTATTTT
CDR3: CASIRDFTDTQYF

D: -
J: TRBJ1-2
length: 14
size: -
V: TRBV29-1
DNA: TGCAGCGTCGAAAGTGGGGGGGCTCACTATGGCTACACCTTC
CDR3: CSVESGGAHYGYTF

D: -
J: TRBJ2-1
length: 12
size: -
V: TRBV6-5
DNA: TGTGCCAGCAAGGGAGCGGGCGATGAGCAGTTCTTC
CDR3: CASKGAGDEQFF

D: TRBD2
J: TRBJ2-2
length: 16
size: -
V: TRBV5-1
DNA: TGCGCCAGCAGCAGACCCGAGCGGGGAGACACCGGGGAGCTGTTTTTT
CDR3: CASSRPERGDTGELFF

D: -
J: TRBJ1-2
length: 15
size: -
V: TRBV7-6
DNA: TGTGCCAGCAGCTTACAGCCGGTACAGGCGGATGGCTACACCTTC
CDR3: CASSLQPVQADGYTF